These T cell receptor beta chains were read from a single sample in a study of T-cell reconstitution after alpha-beta-depleted transplantation in children. TCRdb re-called the PCR reads with MiXCR, one entry per CDR3 protein. The data show approximately 630,000 distinct CDR3 sequences, roughly 13% seen once. The sequencing here drew on PBMCs, taken before TCRalphabeta/CD19-depleted stem cell transplant. The origin of the receptors is a girl under 10 years old with congenital amegakaryocytic thrombocytopenia, due to receive a stem cell transplant. Each CDR3 is given with its conserved first and last residue. The D gene is left open where the match is weak. The listing skips clone size in some rows; elsewhere it reads once, few, many or a size class.

TRBV20-1,NA,13,few,TRBJ2-1,CSASSPAHNEQFF,TGCAGTGCTAGTAGTCCTGCCCATAATGAGCAGTTCTTC
TRBV20-1,TRBD2,14,many,TRBJ2-1,CSARVAGPYNEQFF,TGCAGTGCTAGAGTAGCGGGGCCCTACAATGAGCAGTTCTTC
TRBV12-3/TRBV12-4,NA,12,many,TRBJ2-5,CASSDGSETQYF,TGTGCCAGCAGTGACGGGAGTGAGACCCAGTACTTC
TRBV4-1,NA,17,many,TRBJ2-3,CASSQLLPGHPTDTQYF,TGCGCCAGCAGCCAGCTCCTGCCGGGACACCCCACAGATACGCAGTATTTT
TRBV11-2,NA,12,few,TRBJ2-3,CAPSRPPDTQYF,TGTGCCCCCTCCCGCCCCCCAGATACGCAGTATTTT
TRBV7-9,NA,14,NA,TRBJ1-5,CASSFEGGNQPQHF,TGTGCCAGCAGCTTTGAGGGGGGCAATCAGCCCCAGCATTTT
TRBV20-1,TRBD1,14,many,TRBJ2-1,CSASGTGSYNEQFF,TGCAGTGCTAGCGGGACAGGGTCCTACAATGAGCAGTTCTTC
TRBV27,TRBD1,14,many,TRBJ1-2,CASALRDRGYGYTF,TGTGCCAGCGCCCTCCGGGACAGAGGCTATGGCTACACCTTC
TRBV20-1,NA,13,NA,TRBJ2-5,CSAWRGVRETQYF,TGCAGTGCTTGGAGGGGGGTCCGAGAGACCCAGTACTTC
TRBV12-3/TRBV12-4,NA,16,NA,TRBJ2-4,CASRATGRKGGNIQYF,TGTGCCAGCAGAGCCACGGGGAGAAAGGGTGGAAACATTCAGTACTTC
TRBV4-1,TRBD2,16,few,TRBJ2-7,CASSLAAGKVVYEQYF,TGCGCCAGCAGCCTGGCAGCGGGAAAGGTGGTCTACGAGCAGTACTTC
TRBV5-1,TRBD2,14,few,TRBJ2-5,CASSLSGRIETQYF,TGCGCCAGCAGCCTTAGCGGGAGAATTGAGACCCAGTACTTC
TRBV5-6,NA,14,many,TRBJ1-2,CASSPVRENYGYTF,TGTGCCAGCAGCCCTGTTCGGGAAAACTATGGCTACACCTTC
TRBV20-1,NA,8,many,TRBJ2-1,CRNYEGSF,TGCAGGAACTATGAGGGAAGCTTC
TRBV28,TRBD1,15,many,TRBJ2-3,CASSPRQGATDTQYF,TGTGCCAGCAGTCCACGACAGGGGGCCACAGATACGCAGTATTTT
TRBV6-2/TRBV6-3,TRBD1,21,many,TRBJ1-2,CASSYRRARGQGASFNYGYTF,TGTGCCAGCAGTTACCGCCGGGCCCGGGGACAGGGGGCTTCATTTAACTATGGCTACACCTTC
TRBV20-1,TRBD2,18,many,TRBJ2-1,CSVPPGLAGGFLYNEQFF,TGCAGTGTCCCGCCCGGACTAGCGGGAGGCTTCCTCTACAATGAGCAGTTCTTC
TRBV29-1,NA,14,few,TRBJ2-2,CSVALLVNTGELFF,TGCAGCGTGGCCCTTTTGGTTAACACCGGGGAGCTGTTTTTT
TRBV7-9,TRBD1,13,many,TRBJ2-5,CASSSTGVETQYF,TGTGCCAGCAGCTCGACAGGGGTCGAGACCCAGTACTTC
TRBV19,NA,13,few,TRBJ1-1,CASSQGGRGEAFF,TGTGCCAGTAGCCAAGGGGGGCGAGGTGAAGCTTTCTTT
TRBV20-1,NA,16,few,TRBJ2-7,CSAKRGKVGGRYEQYF,TGCAGTGCTAAACGGGGGAAGGTGGGAGGCCGCTACGAGCAGTACTTC
TRBV28,TRBD2,19,few,TRBJ2-1,CASSLPNLSGTSAMNEQFF,TGTGCCAGCAGTTTACCAAACCTTTCCGGGACTAGTGCCATGAATGAGCAGTTCTTC
TRBV12-3/TRBV12-4,TRBD2,17,few,TRBJ2-6,CASTRREGFSGANVLTF,TGTGCCAGCACCCGAAGGGAGGGTTTCTCTGGGGCCAACGTCCTGACTTTC
TRBV5-1,NA,13,NA,TRBJ2-4,CASSLAEQNIQYF,TGCGCCAGCAGCTTGGCTGAACAAAACATTCAGTACTTC
TRBV12-3/TRBV12-4,NA,13,many,TRBJ2-6,CASWVNGANVLTF,TGTGCCAGCTGGGTGAACGGGGCCAACGTCCTGACTTTC